This T cell receptor (beta chain) was observed in a study of cytomegalovirus exposure and HLA in healthy donors. Background on the study: Earlier work reported 95 million to 130 million unique TCR beta sequences from 150 million to 200 million T cells. Findings and caveats of the study: Across all donors, roughly uniform sequencing depth was an assumption of the presence/absence analyses.

It was with 60 Vbeta and 13 Jbeta primers that the PCR ran. The assay was immunoSEQ multiplex PCR, and TCRdb's table has in-frame clones only and misses some. The sample lists a few hundred thousand clones; approximately 83% were seen once. From germline, CDR1 is LNHDA and CDR2 SQIVND (reference sequence). V lost 2 bases to trimming and J lost 6 bases; unmatched junction nucleotides: 5. The CDR3 runs to 15 residues. Note on this clone: As yet, its antigen is unknown.

The receptor's source is a woman aged 50 to 65 in good health and CMV-seropositive. The sequenced sample consisted of PBMCs. This sequence joins TRBV19 and TRBJ2-7; 12 positions match TRBD1. The CDR3 nucleotides read TGTGCCAGTAGTATATCGGGACAGGGGGCGCCCGAGCAGTACTTC. As protein: CASSISGQGAPEQYF. Combining the CDR3 with reference TRBV19 and TRBJ2-7 gives the whole variable domain DGGITQSPKYLFRKEGQNVTLSCEQNLNHDAMYWYRQDPGQGLRLIYYSQIVNDFQKGDIAEGYSVSREKKESFPLTVTSAQKNPTAFYLCASSISGQGAPEQYFGPGTRLTVT.